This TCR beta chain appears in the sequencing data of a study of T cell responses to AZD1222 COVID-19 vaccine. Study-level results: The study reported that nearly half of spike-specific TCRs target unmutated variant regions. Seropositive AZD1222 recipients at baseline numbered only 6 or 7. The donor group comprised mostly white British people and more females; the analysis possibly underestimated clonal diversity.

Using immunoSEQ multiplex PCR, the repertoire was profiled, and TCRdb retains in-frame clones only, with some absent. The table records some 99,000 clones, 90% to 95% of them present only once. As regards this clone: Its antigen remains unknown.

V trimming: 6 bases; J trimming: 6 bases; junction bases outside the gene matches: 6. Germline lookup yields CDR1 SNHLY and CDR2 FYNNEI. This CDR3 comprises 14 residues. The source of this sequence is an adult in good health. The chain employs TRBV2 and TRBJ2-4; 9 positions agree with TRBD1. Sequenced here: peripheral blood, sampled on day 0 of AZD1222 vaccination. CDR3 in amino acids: CASSDTGGLNIQYF. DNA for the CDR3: TGTGCCAGCAGCGATACAGGGGGCCTAAACATTCAGTACTTC.